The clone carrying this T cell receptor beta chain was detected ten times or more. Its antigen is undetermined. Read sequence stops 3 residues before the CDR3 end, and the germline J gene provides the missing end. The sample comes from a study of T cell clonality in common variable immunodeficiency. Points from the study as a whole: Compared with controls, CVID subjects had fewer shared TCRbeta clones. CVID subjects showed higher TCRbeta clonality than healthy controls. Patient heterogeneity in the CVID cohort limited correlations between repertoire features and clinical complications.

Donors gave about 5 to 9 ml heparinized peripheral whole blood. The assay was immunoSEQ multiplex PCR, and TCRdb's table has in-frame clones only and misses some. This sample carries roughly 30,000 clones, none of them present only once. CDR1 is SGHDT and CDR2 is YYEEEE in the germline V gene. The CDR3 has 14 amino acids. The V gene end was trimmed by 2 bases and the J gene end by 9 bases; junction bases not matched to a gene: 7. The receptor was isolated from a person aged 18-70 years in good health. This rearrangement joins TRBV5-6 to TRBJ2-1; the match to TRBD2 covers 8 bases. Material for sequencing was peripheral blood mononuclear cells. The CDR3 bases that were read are TGTGCCAGCAGCTTCGACGGGGGGGCCGGTGAG. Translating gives CASSFDGGAGE. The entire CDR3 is CASSFDGGAGEQFF.